The next 16 T cell receptor beta chains were all read from a single sample in a study of immune heterogeneity within non-small cell lung tumors. Multiplex PCR relied on 32 V and 13 J primers to amplify TCR beta CDR3. TCRdb re-called the multiplex PCR reads through MiXCR, storing one row per CDR3 protein. The sample includes around 16,000 distinct CDR3 sequences, about 30% seen only once; the top ten take about 4.2%. Template material comprised bulk tumor genomic DNA at 550 to 650 ng per sample. Several spatially distant biopsies were obtained per primary tumor intraoperatively. Each patient presented with untreated, newly diagnosed non-small cell lung cancer and received curative surgery. Sequencing was carried out using lung tumor tissue. Source of these receptors: a man in his forties with non-small cell lung cancer.

Points on this clonotype: A read error may be the cause here, since a much bigger clone is one base away. This sequence joins TRBV9 and TRBJ2-7, with D perhaps given as TRBD1 or TRBD2 (6 bases each). The CDR3 runs 15 residues. Germline V lookup: CDR1 SGDLS, CDR2 YYNGEE. The CDR3: CDSSEGGRRSYEQYF. CDR3 bases: TGTGACAGCAGCGAGGGGGGTAGGCGTTCCTACGAGCAGTACTTC.

This clonotype has ten or more counts. The chain joins TRBV12-3 or TRBV12-4 to TRBJ2-2; D is possibly TRBD1 (5 bases). This CDR3 spans 14 amino acids. V lost 7 bases and J lost 1, with 10 bases in between. CDR3: CASTPTGNTGELFF. The CDR3 nucleotides read TGTGCCAGCACCCCAACAGGGAACACCGGGGAGCTGTTTTTT.

Many counts were recorded for this clonotype. The CDR3 bases are TGTGCCAGCAGCTTAGGAGCGGGGTCGGGGGACACCATATATTTT. It yields the protein CASSLGAGSGDTIYF. The chain combines TRBV13 with TRBJ1-3, with D perhaps matching TRBD1 (5 bases). CDR1 PRHDT and CDR2 FYEKMQ come from the germline V gene (reference sequence). The ends were cut back, 0 bases at V and 8 bases at J, with 14 bases in the middle. The CDR3 consists of 15 residues.

By sample fraction, this clonotype is medium-sized. The V call is TRBV6-5, the J call TRBJ2-3; no definite D call. The CDR3 extends over 14 amino acids. Germline CDR1 is MNHEY and CDR2 is SVGAGI. V shed 0 bases and J shed 4 bases, with 8 bases lying between them. CDR3 amino acids: CASSYSKFSDTQYF. In DNA, the CDR3 is TGTGCCAGCAGTTACTCGAAATTCTCAGATACGCAGTATTTT.

The sample holds many counts of this clonotype. The chain couples TRBV11-2 to TRBJ1-3, with D perhaps matching TRBD1 (5 bases). Trimming removed 2 bases at V and 1 base at J, with 18 bases between. CDR1 SGHAT and CDR2 FQNNGV come from the germline V gene. The CDR3 runs to 18 residues. CDR3 DNA sequence: TGTGCCAGCAGCTTAAACTTTGTCGGGGGTCGATCTGGAAACACCATATATTTT. The encoded protein is CASSLNFVGGRSGNTIYF.

This clonotype was recorded a few times. The genes are TRBV10-3 and TRBJ2-2, with D unresolved. CDR3 length: 11 amino acids. Looked up from germline, CDR1 is ENHRY and CDR2 is SYGVKD. Trimming stripped 6 bases from V and 7 bases from J, with 6 bases between. The CDR3 spells CAISPGGELFF. In DNA, the CDR3 is TGTGCCATCAGCCCCGGCGGGGAGCTGTTTTTT.

This clonotype was recorded many times. The chain employs TRBV24-1 and TRBJ2-2; D might be TRBD1 (6 bases). V lost 4 bases to trimming and J lost 5 bases, with 10 bases between them. The CDR3 extends over 14 amino acids. From germline, CDR1 is KGHDR and CDR2 SFDVKD. CDR3 sequence reads: CATSDPTGTGELFF. The CDR3, as DNA: TGTGCCACCAGTGACCCTACAGGGACCGGGGAGCTGTTTTTT.

The V call is TRBV15, the J call TRBJ1-4, with a tentative D call TRBD1 (6 bases). Per germline, CDR1 LNHNV and CDR2 YYDKDF (reference sequence). The V and J ends lost 0 bases and 4 bases respectively, with 12 bases between them. The CDR3 extends over 16 amino acids. In nucleotides, the CDR3 is TGTGCCACCAGCAGAGATAGGGCAGGGGTTAATGAAAAACTGTTTTTT. Translating gives CATSRDRAGVNEKLFF.

This clonotype was counted between two and nine times. The chain combines TRBV7-2 with TRBJ2-2; 7 bases line up with TRBD1. CDR3 size: 17 residues. The germline CDR1 and CDR2 sequences are SGHTA and FQGNSA. The J segment lost 0 bases and the V segment lost 1 base, leaving 5 bases of the junction unmatched. This chain's CDR3 is CASSLDYGTANTGELFF. In DNA form, the CDR3 reads TGTGCCAGCAGCTTAGATTACGGGACAGCGAACACCGGGGAGCTGTTTTTT.

This clonotype was recorded at least ten times. The J gene is TRBJ2-7, the V gene TRBV11-2, with D uncertain. Germline V gives CDR1 SGHAT, CDR2 FQNNGV. V was shortened by 1 base and J by 0 bases, with 7 bases between the two germline ends. The CDR3 contains 14 residues. CDR3 coding DNA: TGTGCCAGCAGCTTAGTGGGAAGCTCCTACGAGCAGTACTTC. Protein product: CASSLVGSSYEQYF.

This clonotype is judged medium-sized. This chain links TRBV12-3 or TRBV12-4 with TRBJ2-7; no definite D call. Trimming cost V 6 bases and J 0 bases, with 3 bases left between them. The CDR3 runs to 11 residues. The CDR3 protein is CASRSSYEQYF. The DNA for the CDR3 is TGTGCCAGCAGGAGCTCCTACGAGCAGTACTTC.

This clonotype is medium-sized within its sample. This chain links TRBV2 with TRBJ2-7; 8 nucleotides match TRBD1. The V gene's germline CDR1 is SNHLY and CDR2 FYNNEI. This CDR3 contains 14 residues. With 5 bases clipped from V and 4 bases from J, the junction kept 7 bases outside the gene matches. CDR3 bases: TGTGCCAGCAGTACGGACAGGGTCTGGTACGAGCAGTACTTC. It is translated as CASSTDRVWYEQYF.

This clonotype was recorded at least ten times. V usage is TRBV12-5 and J usage is TRBJ2-5, with 8 positions matching TRBD1. V trimming: 5 bases; J trimming: 1 base; junction bases outside the gene matches: 6. Germline loops: CDR1 LGHNT, CDR2 FRNRAP. The CDR3 totals 15 residues. CDR3 protein: CASGAGGRGQETQYF. CDR3 in DNA: TGTGCTAGTGGTGCAGGGGGCAGGGGCCAAGAGACCCAGTACTTC.

At least ten counts were recorded for this clonotype. The chain links TRBV12-3 or TRBV12-4 to TRBJ1-1; D gene uncertain. The length of the CDR3 is 12 residues. Trimming cost V 2 bases and J 9 bases, with 10 bases left between them. CDR3 nucleotides: TGTGCCAGCAGTTTAAGTCCAGAGAAAGCTTTCTTT. Its protein product is CASSLSPEKAFF.

The chain links TRBV20-1 to TRBJ1-2; D may be TRBD1 (5 bases). The V gene's germline CDR1 is DFQATT and CDR2 SNEGSKA (reference sequence). The CDR3 extends over 14 amino acids. Deletions cut 4 bases from V and 4 bases from J, with 16 bases between. CDR3 residues: CSATIGGVGYGYTF. CDR3 sequence (DNA): TGCAGTGCTACCATCGGGGGGGTTGGCTATGGCTACACCTTC.

A few counts support this clonotype. This chain links TRBV20-1 with TRBJ2-1; possibly TRBD1 for D (6 bases). The CDR3 extends over 15 amino acids. Between the trimmed V and J ends, which lost 3 bases and 6 bases, there was a span of 18 bases. CDR1 is DFQATT and CDR2 is SNEGSKA in the germline V gene (reference sequence). The CDR3 DNA reads as TGCAGTGCTAGTAGGGGACATCACGGCGTCAATGAGCAGTTCTTC. It codes for CSASRGHHGVNEQFF.